The clone carrying this TCR beta chain showed up just a few times. This sample stems from a study of T cell changes during pregnancy in multiple sclerosis. The CDR3 runs to 16 residues. Germline assignment: CDR1 GTSNPN and CDR2 SVGIG (reference sequence). With V trimmed by 1 base and J by 5 bases, 8 bases remained unmatched. Generated by immunoSEQ multiplex PCR, the TCRdb table keeps only in-frame clones and is missing some. The profile covers 35,000 to 45,000 clones, with approximately 90% appearing a single time and more than 0.55% taken by the ten largest. The sequence derives from a female donor with multiple sclerosis, enrolled in a pregnancy study. This chain joins TRBV30 and TRBJ2-2; 9 nucleotides agree with TRBD1. The sequences come from CD4+ T cells from peripheral blood mononuclear cells, collected before pregnancy. As DNA, the CDR3 is TGTGCCTGGAGTGGGGGGGGGACAGGGAGAACCGGGGAGCTGTTTTTT. Protein product: CAWSGGGTGRTGELFF.